What follows is one T cell receptor (beta chain) and its context. V lost 5 bases to trimming and J lost 3 bases; unmatched junction nucleotides: 7. The length of the CDR3 is 17 residues. Looked up from germline, CDR1 is WSHSY and CDR2 is SAAADI. TCRdb keeps only in-frame clones here, not all; method: immunoSEQ multiplex PCR. The table has about 38,000 clones, around 90% seen once. This sample is drawn from a study of T cell changes during pregnancy in multiple sclerosis. The receptor's source is a female donor with multiple sclerosis, enrolled in a pregnancy study. This chain links TRBV10-2 with TRBJ2-4; the match to TRBD2 covers 13 bases. The specimen was CD4+ T cells from peripheral blood mononuclear cells, collected in the second trimester of pregnancy. The CDR3 DNA reads as TGCGCCAGCAGTCGACTAGCGGGAGGTAGAGACAAAAACATTCAGTACTTC. Translating it yields CASSRLAGGRDKNIQYF.